What follows describes a single TCR beta chain. What it binds is unknown. This sample is drawn from a study of T cell responses to AZD1222 COVID-19 vaccine. Overall study results and limits: Only a handful of AZD1222 recipients, roughly six in all, had baseline seropositivity.

CDR1 and CDR2 (germline): SGHTA, FQGNSA. V lost 3 bases to trimming and J lost 5 bases; unmatched junction nucleotides: 11. The CDR3 sequence is 16 residues long. Sequenced by immunoSEQ multiplex PCR; TCRdb stores in-frame clones only, minus some. The sample yields 95,000 to 150,000 clones, over 75% seen once. Material: peripheral blood, obtained on day 0 of AZD1222 vaccination. V and J are TRBV7-2 and TRBJ2-5; 8 bases align to TRBD2. The sequence was obtained from an adult in good health. CDR3 sequence reads: CASSFIPGLGTETQYF. CDR3 DNA sequence: TGTGCCAGCAGCTTTATCCCGGGACTAGGAACGGAGACCCAGTACTTC.